The T cell receptor (beta chain) described here comes from a study of OX40 agonist ivuxolimab in advanced cancers. Findings and limits, study-wide: On average, CD8+ T cells showed a greater number of expanded clones than CD4+. Patients who responded partially at 0.1-3.0 mg/kg showed clonal expansion ranking among the lowest. CD4+ and CD8+ T cells in blood underwent clonal expansion by week 6 at 0.1 to 3.0 mg/kg.

The table lists this clone with a few counts. Its antigen remains unknown. CDR1 and CDR2 (germline): MNHNS, SASEGT. There are 13 residues in the CDR3. Trimming left V 1 base short and J 3 bases short, with 7 bases between. Method: immunoSEQ multiplex PCR; TCRdb's copy keeps in-frame clones and lacks some. The table includes fewer than 45,000 clones, 65% to 80% detected once. The receptor was derived from an adult with an advanced solid tumor such as melanoma, head and neck, liver or kidney cancer. This specimen consisted of CD4+ or CD8+ T cells sorted from blood, obtained in a trial of the OX40 agonist ivuxolimab. The chain has TRBV6-1 and TRBJ2-7, with D unresolved. The CDR3 nucleotides are TGTGCCAGCAGTGAAGGGCCTCACTACGAGCAGTACGTC. It translates to CASSEGPHYEQYV.